This T cell receptor (beta chain) was profiled in a study of PD-L1 blockade in urothelial cancer. Overall study context: Bladder-origin urothelial cancer in males covered most of the roughly 29 patients.

The trim removed 4 bases at V and 4 bases at J, leaving 15 bases unmatched. The CDR3 has 17 amino acids. Synthetic spike-ins, TCR analog templates, were added into each PCR. Here immunoSEQ multiplex PCR was the method, and the copy in TCRdb shows in-frame clones only, minus some. The sample shows 130,000 or so clones, roughly 80% of them seen only once. Sample time point: pretreatment peripheral blood. Urothelial carcinoma in patients was locally advanced or metastatic. J is TRBJ2-7 and V is TRBV5-3, with 9 bases that match TRBD1. TRBV5-3 is identified as an open reading frame with a role that is uncertain. The source was PBMCs, collected around atezolizumab (anti-PD-L1) treatment. This receptor was identified in a man in his forties or fifties with urothelial cancer. Here the CDR3 DNA reads TGTGCCAGAAGCAATCCCCCATCGAACAGGGGGCTATACGAGCAGTACTTC. Its translation is CARSNPPSNRGLYEQYF.